A single sample gave rise to the 17 T cell receptor beta chains below, sequenced in a study of cytomegalovirus exposure and HLA in healthy donors. Profiled with immunoSEQ multiplex PCR; TCRdb holds only in-frame clones, not every one. The sample lists 65,000 to 75,000 clones, roughly 95% occurring once. The source material was PBMCs. All receptors derive from a woman between 18 and 30 years old in good health and CMV-seropositive.

The V call is TRBV7-2, the J call TRBJ2-7; D ambiguous. The CDR3 is made up of 15 amino acids. In germline, CDR1 is SGHTA, CDR2 FQGNSA. Trimming cost V 1 base and J 3 bases, with 13 bases left between them. CDR3 bases: TGTGCCAGCAGCTTAGGTCCGGCGGCAAACTACGAGCAGTACTTC. It yields the protein CASSLGPAANYEQYF.

The gene calls are TRBV28 and TRBJ1-2; a weak D match, TRBD1 (5 bases). V lost 1 base, J lost 7 bases, and 7 bases lay in between. Germline values: CDR1 MDHEN, CDR2 SYDVKM. This CDR3 contains 12 residues. CDR3 protein: CASSLFQGGYTF. The CDR3 DNA is TGTGCCAGCAGTTTATTTCAGGGTGGCTACACCTTC.

This clone was seen a handful of times. V is TRBV6-1 and J is TRBJ2-7; perhaps TRBD1 as D (5 bases). Germline assignment: CDR1 MNHNS and CDR2 SASEGT. This CDR3 region has 13 residues. With 4 bases removed from V and 9 bases from J, the gap between germline ends came to 16 bases. The CDR3 sequence is CASSGQGFWGQYF. CDR3 in DNA: TGTGCCAGCAGTGGGCAGGGATTTTGGGGGCAGTACTTC.

This clone was recorded once. V gene TRBV12-5 combines with J gene TRBJ1-3, with 8 bases identical to TRBD1. The CDR3 extends over 16 amino acids. V lost 5 bases and J lost 5; bases outside the gene matches: 11. Germline assignment: CDR1 LGHNT and CDR2 FRNRAP. The CDR3 DNA reads TGTGCTAGTGGTCTCCCGGACAGGGCTTCAAGAAACACCATATATTTT. The encoded protein is CASGLPDRASRNTIYF.

This chain links TRBV6-6 with TRBJ1-5; TRBD1 is a possible D gene (6 bases). Deletions cut 8 bases from V and 4 bases from J, with 21 bases between. Germline V gene sequence: CDR1 MNHNY, CDR2 SVGAGI (reference sequence). CDR3 size: 16 residues. DNA of the CDR3: TGTGCCAGCTACCCCTCGGGGGGCAGGGAAAATCAGCCCCAGCATTTT. Translating gives CASYPSGGRENQPQHF.

This chain connects TRBV14 to TRBJ2-1, with no clear D. Per germline, CDR1 SGHDN and CDR2 FVKESK. With 0 bases removed from V and 6 bases from J, the gap between germline ends came to 15 bases. CDR3 length: 16 residues. In DNA, the CDR3 is TGTGCCAGCAGCCAAGAAAAGTCATCTAGAATCAATGAGCAGTTCTTC. Translated, it gives CASSQEKSSRINEQFF.

The J gene is TRBJ2-1, the V gene TRBV5-1, with a tentative D call TRBD2 (6 bases). Germline values: CDR1 SGHRS, CDR2 YFSETQ. Trimming stripped 4 bases from V and 3 bases from J, with 17 bases between. The CDR3 runs to 16 residues. The CDR3 sequence is CASSPLNGGRYNEQFF. Written as DNA, the CDR3 is TGCGCCAGCAGCCCCCTAAACGGGGGACGCTACAATGAGCAGTTCTTC.

The rearrangement joins TRBV2 to TRBJ2-2; TRBD2 matches 12 bases. The V gene's germline CDR1 is SNHLY and CDR2 FYNNEI. With 3 bases clipped from V and 2 bases from J, the junction kept 4 bases outside the gene matches. The CDR3 consists of 17 residues. CDR3 in DNA: TGTGCCAGCAGTGACGTACTAGCGGGAGGAAACACCGGGGAGCTGTTTTTT. Its protein product is CASSDVLAGGNTGELFF.

The rearrangement links TRBV2 to TRBJ1-5; TRBD1 is a possible D gene (6 bases). CDR1 is SNHLY, CDR2 FYNNEI, per germline. V dropped 7 bases and J dropped 2 bases, with 15 bases sitting between them. The length of the CDR3 is 15 residues. The CDR3 loop is CASTRTDRGNQPQHF. The CDR3 DNA reads TGTGCCAGCACCAGGACAGACCGGGGCAATCAGCCCCAGCATTTT.

This clone appeared once. The V call is TRBV7-6, the J call TRBJ2-1; TRBD2 aligns across 10 bases. Germline CDR1 SGHVS, CDR2 FNYEAQ. The CDR3 is 19 residues long. V lost 6 bases to trimming and J lost 0 bases; unmatched junction nucleotides: 14. The CDR3 loop reads CASSSRPPSGRSSYNEQFF. CDR3 DNA sequence: TGTGCCAGCAGTTCCCGACCCCCTAGCGGGAGAAGCTCCTACAATGAGCAGTTCTTC.

CDR3 sequence (DNA): TGCGCCAGCAGCCAGGGGCCTGCAGGGATTAGCAATCAGCCCCAGCATTTT. Its translation is CASSQGPAGISNQPQHF. This chain connects TRBV4-1 to TRBJ1-5, with a possible D match to TRBD1 (5 bases). Trimming cost V 3 bases and J 0 bases, with 15 bases left between them. Germline V gene data show CDR1 as MGHRA and CDR2 as YSYEKL. This CDR3 has 17 amino acids.

This clone was seen a single time. The V and J genes are TRBV7-2 and TRBJ1-1, with 7 bases aligning to TRBD1. The CDR3 has 14 amino acids. The J segment lost 1 base and the V segment lost 5 bases, leaving 4 bases of the junction unmatched. Germline V lookup: CDR1 SGHTA, CDR2 FQGNSA. The CDR3 region has the DNA TGTGCCAGCAGCATAGGGGGCTCGAACACTGAAGCTTTCTTT. Residues: CASSIGGSNTEAFF.

This chain joins TRBV9 and TRBJ2-3; D call uncertain. Germline CDR1 and CDR2: SGDLS and YYNGEE. This CDR3 has 12 amino acids. Trimming stripped 5 bases from V and 3 bases from J, with 7 bases between. CDR3 sequence reads: CASSTETDTQYF. The CDR3 bases are TGTGCCAGCAGTACAGAAACAGATACGCAGTATTTT.

This clone was observed a single time. The chain links TRBV4-2 to TRBJ2-6; D unclear. The germline V gene encodes CDR1 LGHNA and CDR2 YNFKEQ. The CDR3 is 17 amino acids. Trimming removed 0 bases at V and 0 bases at J, with 9 bases between. CDR3 DNA: TGTGCCAGCAGCCAAGAGGGCCGGCGCTCTGGGGCCAACGTCCTGACTTTC. It is translated as CASSQEGRRSGANVLTF.

V gene TRBV7-9 combines with J gene TRBJ1-2; D ambiguous. The CDR3 loop spans 16 amino acids. Trimming took 7 bases from V and 10 from J, leaving 28 bases between them. The germline V gene encodes CDR1 SEHNR and CDR2 FQNEAQ (reference sequence). The CDR3 protein is CASTSDPRVREGTYTF. CDR3 DNA sequence: TGTGCCAGCACCTCAGACCCGCGTGTGAGGGAGGGAACCTACACCTTC.

V is TRBV30 and J is TRBJ1-5, with 9 bases fitting TRBD1. The CDR3 is made up of 16 amino acids. Unmatched junction bases numbered 4, after V lost 0 bases and J lost 1 base. In germline, CDR1 is GTSNPN, CDR2 SVGIG (reference sequence). The CDR3 nucleotides read TGTGCCTGGAGTGTAGGGACAGGGCGAAGCAATCAGCCCCAGCATTTT. Protein product: CAWSVGTGRSNQPQHF.

This rearrangement joins TRBV20-1 to TRBJ1-2, with D unclear. With 0 bases removed from V and 4 bases from J, the gap between germline ends came to 3 bases. The CDR3 spans 11 residues. In germline, CDR1 is DFQATT, CDR2 SNEGSKA (reference sequence). The chain's CDR3 is CSARDSYGYTF. The CDR3, as DNA: TGCAGTGCTAGAGACTCCTATGGCTACACCTTC.